These 7 T cell receptor beta chains were sequenced from one sample in a study of shared clonotypes between healthy human individuals. The repertoire was sequenced with immunoSEQ multiplex PCR; TCRdb's copy has only in-frame clones and lacks some. The sample lists millions of clones, approximately 94% seen once, with about 0.13% in the top ten. The sample taken for sequencing was naive CD4+ T cells sorted from blood. Subset denoted: CD45RA+ positively selected. These receptors came from a man in his late teens or twenties in good health.

The chain links TRBV18 to TRBJ2-2, with 8 bases matching TRBD1. With 3 bases clipped from V and 4 bases from J, the junction kept 7 bases outside the gene matches. The CDR3 is 16 residues long. Per germline, CDR1 KGHSH and CDR2 LQKENI. The chain's CDR3 is CASSPSGTGLTGELFF. The DNA for the CDR3 is TGTGCCAGCTCACCGTCCGGGACAGGCCTCACCGGGGAGCTGTTTTTT.

The chain recombines TRBV28 with TRBJ2-5, with 7 bases aligning to TRBD2. Losses at the gene ends were 5 bases for V and 5 bases for J; bases not matched to a gene: 8. Per germline, CDR1 MDHEN and CDR2 SYDVKM. This CDR3 has 14 residues. CDR3 in DNA: TGTGCCAGCAGTCCTCCGGGGGGTGGGGAGACCCAGTACTTC. Encoded protein: CASSPPGGGETQYF.

The CDR3 DNA reads TGTGCCAGCAGCGAACGGCAGGGGGGTGGAGCGGAGCAGTTCTTC. It yields the protein CASSERQGGGAEQFF. The chain recombines TRBV5-6 with TRBJ2-1; perhaps TRBD1 as D (7 bases). The germline CDR1 and CDR2 sequences are SGHDT and YYEEEE. V was trimmed by 4 bases and J by 10 bases, leaving 21 bases between them. This CDR3 is built from 15 residues.

About this clone itself: The sample has other DNA sequences that encode this CDR3 too. The V and J genes are TRBV20-1 and TRBJ2-3; D is ambiguous. V lost 5 bases and J lost 6, with 9 bases in between. This CDR3 spans 11 amino acids. Germline-derived CDR1 and CDR2 are DFQATT and SNEGSKA (reference sequence). CDR3 in DNA: TGCAGTGCTCGAATAGGGGATACGCAGTATTTT. This codes for CSARIGDTQYF.

This clone was observed a few times. The J gene is TRBJ1-3, the V gene TRBV2; D is possibly TRBD1 (5 bases). Trimming cost V 2 bases and J 1 base, with 9 bases left between them. CDR3 length: 15 residues. The germline V gene has CDR1 SNHLY and CDR2 FYNNEI. The DNA of the CDR3 is TGTGCCAGCAGTGAAATAGGGGTTTCTGGAAACACCATATATTTT. It specifies CASSEIGVSGNTIYF.

The chain employs TRBV12-5 and TRBJ2-1; D remains unclear. Germline lookup yields CDR1 LGHNT and CDR2 FRNRAP. V was clipped by 2 bases and J by 4 bases, with 6 bases between them. The CDR3 is 13 amino acids. This CDR3 is CASGLNEYNEQFF. For the CDR3, the DNA is TGTGCTAGTGGTTTGAACGAGTACAATGAGCAGTTCTTC.

The V and J genes are TRBV5-5 and TRBJ1-1; 8 positions match TRBD1. Trimming removed 4 bases from V and 6 bases from J; junction bases left unmatched: 8. CDR3 size: 14 residues. Germline V gene sequence: CDR1 SGHKS, CDR2 YYEKEE (reference sequence). The CDR3 DNA is TGTGCCAGCAGCAGGGACCCGACAGGGGCTGAAGCTTTCTTT. This gives the protein CASSRDPTGAEAFF.